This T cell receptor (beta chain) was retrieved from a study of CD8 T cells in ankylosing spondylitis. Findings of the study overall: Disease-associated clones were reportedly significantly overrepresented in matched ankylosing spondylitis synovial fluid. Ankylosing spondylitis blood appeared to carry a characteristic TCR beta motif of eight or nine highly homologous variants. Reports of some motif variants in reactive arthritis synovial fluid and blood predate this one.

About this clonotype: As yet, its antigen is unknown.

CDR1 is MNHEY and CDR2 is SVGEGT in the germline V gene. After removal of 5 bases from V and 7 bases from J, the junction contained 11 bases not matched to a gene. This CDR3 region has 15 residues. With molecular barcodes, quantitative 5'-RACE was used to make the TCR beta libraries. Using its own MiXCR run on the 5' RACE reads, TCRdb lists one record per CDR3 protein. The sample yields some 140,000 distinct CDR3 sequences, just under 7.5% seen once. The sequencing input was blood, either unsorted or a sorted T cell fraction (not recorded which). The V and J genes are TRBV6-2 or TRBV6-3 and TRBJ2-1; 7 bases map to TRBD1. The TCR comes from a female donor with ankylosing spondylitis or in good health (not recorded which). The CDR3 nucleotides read TGTGCCAGCAGTCGACAGGGTGGAATGAGGAATGAGCAGTTCTTC. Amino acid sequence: CASSRQGGMRNEQFF.